The text below deals with one T cell receptor (beta chain). Its antigen is not identified. Germline loops: CDR1 SGHRS, CDR2 YFSETQ. The length of the CDR3 is 13 residues. V lost 4 bases, J lost 4 bases, and 3 bases stayed unmatched. Treatment indicated: roughly 19 received Ad26.COV2.S at low or high dose, single or two shots; several received placebo; per-sample allocation not given. Following the first vaccine or placebo injection, samples were taken on day 63. The sample belongs to a study of Ad26.COV2.S vaccination and SARS-CoV-2 variants. Study observations and caveats: Higher spike-specific TCR breadth was found in vaccine recipients than in placebo recipients.

Repertoires were generated with immunoSEQ multiplex PCR, while TCRdb's copy carries only in-frame clones and drops some. The sample has around 310,000 clones, roughly 88% seen once; the top ten hold 5% to 6.5%. This chain connects TRBV5-1 to TRBJ1-1; 8 bases fit TRBD1. Sequencing was performed on peripheral blood, taken in a trial of Ad26.COV2.S vaccine versus placebo. The TCR sequence derives from a person between 18 and 65 years old who received the Ad26.COV2.S COVID-19 vaccine or a placebo. CDR3 nucleotide sequence: TGCGCCAGCAGCGAAACAGGGGGCACTGAAGCTTTCTTT. Encoded protein: CASSETGGTEAFF. Variable domain in full (rest from reference TRBV5-1 and TRBJ1-1): KAGVTQTPRYLIKTRGQQVTLSCSPISGHRSVSWYQQTPGQGLQFLFEYFSETQRNKGNFPGRFSGRQFSNSRSEMNVSTLELGDSALYLCASSETGGTEAFFGQGTRLTVV.